This entry lists 24 T cell receptor beta chains sequenced from one sample in a study of human T cells and chemical hapten exposure. Regarding time point: patch test 3, about 24 weeks after DPC sensitization. Treatment here: therapeutic diphenylcyclopropenone sensitization with weekly scalp DPC. TCRdb itself ran the RACE reads through MiXCR, one entry per CDR3 protein. Of 90,000 to 140,000 distinct CDR3 sequences in the sample, nearly 35% were seen once. This specimen consisted of whole blood, obtained in connection with sensitization to the hapten diphenylcyclopropenone (DPC). The receptors were sampled from a man aged 35 to 55 with alopecia areata. Some clones in this sample may be carry-over from other donors' samples.

The rearrangement links TRBV7-9 to TRBJ2-1; 9 bases are shared with TRBD2. The CDR3 is made up of 16 amino acids. Unmatched junction bases numbered 10, after V lost 4 bases and J lost 6 bases. From germline, CDR1 is SEHNR and CDR2 FQNEAQ (reference sequence). DNA for the CDR3: TGTGCCAGCAGCTCCTTTGCGGGAGGGCCCTTCAATGAGCAGTTCTTC. It specifies CASSSFAGGPFNEQFF.

This clonotype has only a few counts. This sequence joins TRBV10-3 and TRBJ2-1; D perhaps matches TRBD2 (5 bases). This CDR3 spans 13 amino acids. Germline CDR1 is ENHRY and CDR2 is SYGVKD. V gave up 3 bases and J gave up 6 bases, with 9 bases separating them. CDR3 DNA sequence: TGTGCCATCAGTGATGGGCTAGCCAATGAGCAGTTCTTC. This encodes CAISDGLANEQFF.

The chain couples TRBV7-9 to TRBJ2-3, with TRBD1 identical over 8 bases. CDR3 length equals 18 residues. J lost 3 bases, V lost 1 base, and 12 bases had no gene match. The germline CDR1 and CDR2 sequences are SEHNR and FQNEAQ (reference sequence). CDR3 protein: CASSLGWTGKGRTDTQYF. The CDR3 DNA is TGTGCCAGCAGCTTAGGATGGACAGGGAAGGGAAGAACAGATACGCAGTATTTT.

This clonotype was counted between two and nine times. This chain uses TRBV20-1 with TRBJ2-3; 9 bases are shared with TRBD2. V was pared by 2 bases and J by 2 bases, with 8 bases of the junction left unmatched. Germline CDR1 DFQATT, CDR2 SNEGSKA (reference sequence). The CDR3 covers 16 residues. As DNA, the CDR3 is TGCAGTGCTAGACCACCGACTAGCGGCATCACAGATACGCAGTATTTT. Translated, it gives CSARPPTSGITDTQYF.

A few counts support this clonotype. This chain joins TRBV18 and TRBJ2-3; D remains ambiguous. There are 13 residues in the CDR3. The germline V gene encodes CDR1 KGHSH and CDR2 LQKENI. The V gene lost 2 bases and the J gene lost 5 bases, with 8 bases spanning the gap. DNA for the CDR3: TGTGCCAGCTCACCAGGTTCGGGAGATACGCAGTATTTT. Translating gives CASSPGSGDTQYF.

V usage is TRBV29-1 and J usage is TRBJ1-2, with unresolved D. Germline values: CDR1 SQVTM, CDR2 ANQGSEA. The CDR3 is 10 amino acids. Trimming pared 4 bases from V and 12 bases from J, leaving 12 bases between. The CDR3 DNA reads as TGCAGCGTTGGAGACAAATCAGACACCTTC. Protein product: CSVGDKSDTF.

V and J are TRBV4-2 and TRBJ2-1; TRBD1 aligns across 7 bases. With V trimmed by 3 bases and J by 6 bases, 5 bases remained unmatched. This CDR3 region has 14 residues. The V gene's germline CDR1 is LGHNA and CDR2 YNFKEQ. The CDR3 DNA is TGTGCCAGCAGCCAGGGACAGTCAAGCAATGAGCAGTTCTTC. Translating gives CASSQGQSSNEQFF.

The CDR3 DNA reads TGTGCCAGCAGCTTAGAAAAGGGGTCACGGGTAGCTTTCTTT. Its translation is CASSLEKGSRVAFF. This chain uses TRBV7-2 with TRBJ1-1; D might be TRBD1 (5 bases). Germline-derived CDR1 and CDR2 are SGHTA and FQGNSA. This CDR3 contains 14 residues. Trimming stripped 1 base from V and 10 bases from J, with 16 bases between.

V gene TRBV20-1 combines with J gene TRBJ2-7; 9 nucleotides align to TRBD2. V shed 2 bases and J 2 bases; nucleotides not matched to a gene: 4. The CDR3 length is 14 residues. The V gene's germline CDR1 is DFQATT and CDR2 SNEGSKA (reference sequence). This CDR3 reads CSARNSGRTYEQYF. CDR3 nucleotides: TGCAGTGCTAGAAATAGCGGGAGAACCTACGAGCAGTACTTC.

This clonotype was recorded only once. CDR3 nucleotide sequence: TGTGCCAGCAGCTTAGATGAGAACACCGGGGAGCTGTTTTTT. Translation gives CASSLDENTGELFF. The V gene is TRBV11-2, the J gene TRBJ2-2, with no clear D. V was trimmed by 0 bases and J by 1 base, leaving 3 bases between them. CDR3 length equals 14 residues. In germline, CDR1 is SGHAT, CDR2 FQNNGV.

The chain employs TRBV6-2 or TRBV6-3 and TRBJ1-1; D might be TRBD1 (6 bases). The CDR3 covers 14 residues. In germline, CDR1 is MNHEY, CDR2 SVGEGT. V was cut by 9 bases and J by 14 bases, with 28 bases left in between. The CDR3 spells CASWGLTGRGDCFF. The CDR3 coding sequence is TGTGCCAGTTGGGGCTTGACAGGACGGGGGGATTGCTTCTTT.

The chain employs TRBV5-1 and TRBJ1-1, with D possibly being TRBD1 (5 bases). Germline V gives CDR1 SGHRS, CDR2 YFSETQ. This CDR3 has 14 residues. The germline V and J ends were trimmed by 1 base and 5 bases, with 12 bases remaining between them. Here the CDR3 reads CASSLWGKSTEAFF. In DNA form, the CDR3 reads TGCGCCAGCAGCTTGTGGGGGAAGTCGACTGAAGCTTTCTTT.

The chain is built from TRBV4-2 and TRBJ1-1; TRBD1 matches 8 bases. Germline V CDR1 and CDR2: LGHNA, YNFKEQ. V shed 0 bases and J 7 bases; nucleotides not matched to a gene: 7. CDR3 length equals 15 residues. The CDR3, as DNA: TGTGCCAGCAGCCAAGACTCACAGGGGGAGAGTGAAGCTTTCTTT. Protein: CASSQDSQGESEAFF.

This chain joins TRBV9 and TRBJ1-1; a weak D match, TRBD1 (5 bases). V was clipped by 0 bases and J by 0 bases, with 6 bases between them. This CDR3 spans 14 amino acids. Per germline, CDR1 SGDLS and CDR2 YYNGEE. The CDR3: CASSVAGMNTEAFF. The CDR3 nucleotides are TGTGCCAGCAGCGTAGCAGGGATGAACACTGAAGCTTTCTTT.

The V call is TRBV20-1, the J call TRBJ1-2; 11 bases agree with TRBD1. CDR1 and CDR2 (germline): DFQATT, SNEGSKA (reference sequence). The CDR3 length is 19 residues. The trim removed 2 bases at V and 4 bases at J, leaving 18 bases unmatched. CDR3: CSARTLLNRPGTGGYGYTF. The CDR3 DNA is TGCAGTGCTAGAACCCTCCTAAACCGTCCCGGGACAGGGGGCTATGGCTACACCTTC.

This clonotype showed up just once. V usage is TRBV6-7 and J usage is TRBJ2-7; 10 bases are a match to TRBD1. TRBV6-7 is labeled an ORF, and its function is uncertain. Trimming at V came to 5 bases and at J to 6 bases, leaving 7 bases not matched to a gene. This CDR3 region has 14 residues. The CDR3 DNA reads as TGTGCCAGCAGTAACGGGGGACAGGGGTCCGAGCAGTACTTC. It specifies CASSNGGQGSEQYF.

The genes are TRBV6-2 or TRBV6-3 and TRBJ2-1; D gene unclear. The germline V and J ends were trimmed by 6 bases and 10 bases, with 10 bases remaining between them. From germline, CDR1 is MNHEY and CDR2 SVGEGT. The CDR3 loop spans 11 amino acids. The DNA of the CDR3 is TGTGCCAGCAGCCGTAGACTGGAGCAGTTCTTC. Encoded protein: CASSRRLEQFF.

In this sample, this clonotype turned up a few times. In DNA, the CDR3 is TGTGCCAGCAGCTTGGCGGCGGGAGCGGCGGGAGAGACCCAGTACTTC. Amino acids: CASSLAAGAAGETQYF. The chain carries TRBV5-4 and TRBJ2-5; 7 nucleotides line up with TRBD2. The CDR3 totals 16 residues. J lost 4 bases, V lost 0 bases, and 9 bases had no gene match. Germline-derived CDR1 and CDR2 are SGHNT and YYREEE (reference sequence).

The genes are TRBV6-5 and TRBJ2-7, with D possibly being TRBD1 or TRBD2 (5 bases each). V was cut by 3 bases and J by 2 bases, with 17 bases left in between. Germline V gene data show CDR1 as MNHEY and CDR2 as SVGAGI. There are 16 residues in the CDR3. The CDR3 coding sequence is TGTGCCAGCAGTTATTCCATGGATGGGGGACCCTACGAGCAGTACTTC. Its translation is CASSYSMDGGPYEQYF.

This clonotype was seen a handful of times. J is TRBJ2-3 and V is TRBV2; possible D gene TRBD2, 5 bases. V lost 2 bases and J 2 bases, leaving 14 bases between the germline ends. Germline CDR1 is SNHLY and CDR2 is FYNNEI. The CDR3 is made up of 16 amino acids. The CDR3 region has the DNA TGTGCCAGCAGTGAACTGGGAGACGTGGTCACAGATACGCAGTATTTT. Translated: CASSELGDVVTDTQYF. Combining the CDR3 with reference TRBV2 and TRBJ2-3 gives the whole variable domain EPEVTQTPSHQVTQMGQEVILRCVPISNHLYFYWYRQILGQKVEFLVSFYNNEISEKSEIFDDQFSVERPDGSNFTLKIRSTKLEDSAMYFCASSELGDVVTDTQYFGPGTRLTVL.

The chain links TRBV7-9 to TRBJ2-4; no firm D call. The germline V and J ends were trimmed by 0 bases and 13 bases, with 13 bases remaining between them. In germline, CDR1 is SEHNR, CDR2 FQNEAQ (reference sequence). The CDR3 is 13 amino acids. CDR3 DNA: TGTGCCAGCAGCTTAGCCGAGACACAGATACAGTACTTC. It specifies CASSLAETQIQYF.

The chain is built from TRBV10-3 and TRBJ2-5, with D unclear. This CDR3 region has 12 residues. The germline CDR1 and CDR2 sequences are ENHRY and SYGVKD. Deletions cut 0 bases from V and 5 bases from J, with 4 bases between. This chain's CDR3 is CAISESGETQYF. The CDR3 DNA reads TGTGCCATCAGTGAGTCAGGGGAGACCCAGTACTTC.

This chain links TRBV7-9 with TRBJ1-1; possible D gene TRBD1, 6 bases. The germline gives CDR1 SEHNR, CDR2 FQNEAQ (reference sequence). V was cut by 5 bases and J by 0 bases, with 10 bases left in between. The CDR3 contains 14 residues. Here the CDR3 reads CASSGDTMNTEAFF. The CDR3 region has the DNA TGTGCCAGCAGCGGGGACACTATGAACACTGAAGCTTTCTTT.

This sequence joins TRBV7-8 and TRBJ2-3; TRBD2 might be the D (6 bases). Germline-derived CDR1 and CDR2 are SGHVS and FQNEAQ. This CDR3 is 19 amino acids long. V lost 7 bases and J lost 2, with 28 bases in between. The CDR3 is CASTLQAGLSKAHTDTQYF. The CDR3, as DNA: TGTGCCAGCACGCTCCAAGCGGGTCTCTCAAAGGCACACACAGATACGCAGTATTTT.